This TCR beta chain was observed in a study of a mutant IDH1 vaccine in newly diagnosed glioma. Study at large: V12 fell at week 35 and V13, the study end, at week 47.

The ends were cut back, 2 bases at V and 0 bases at J, with 4 bases in the middle. Germline values: CDR1 SEHNR, CDR2 FQNEAQ (reference sequence). CDR3 length: 13 residues. Time point of the sample: week 47, end of study. Vaccination comprised doses that each held 300 ug of mutant IDH1 20-mer peptide, plus topical imiquimod. Points from the study as a whole: Patients showed vaccine-induced immune responses at a rate of 93.3%.

The protocol was immunoSEQ multiplex PCR, while the TCRdb copy is restricted to in-frame clones and leaves out a portion. This table holds 30,000 to 35,000 clones, roughly nine tenths found once. This clone was counted a few times. What it recognizes is unknown. Sequencing used PBMCs, obtained from a glioma patient whose treatment included an IDH1 peptide vaccine. The rearrangement joins TRBV7-9 to TRBJ1-1, with D hard to call. This clonotype was sampled from a man aged 40-49 years with glioma. The DNA of the CDR3 is TGTGCCAGCAGCTTAAAAGTGAACACTGAAGCTTTCTTT. Its translation: CASSLKVNTEAFF.